This TCR beta chain appears in the sequencing data of a study of vaccination effects on CD4 cells after COVID-19. Overall study findings and caveats: Vaccine- and infection-induced clones showed marked clonal contraction late following vaccination.

Profiled with immunoSEQ multiplex PCR; TCRdb holds only in-frame clones, not every one. Among roughly 26,000 clones listed, 78% were seen once. This CDR3 has 15 amino acids. Germline lookup yields CDR1 ENHRY and CDR2 SYGVKD. V lost 6 bases and J lost 0; bases outside the gene matches: 5. ViraFEST expansion of antigen-specific CD4+ T cells with viral peptide pools preceded sequencing. At the end of 10 days of culture, CD4+ T cells were isolated. This individual contracted SARS-CoV-2 between March and December 2020, as verified by PCR. With respect to this clone: Its antigen remains unknown.

This clonotype was obtained from a human donor who had a prior SARS-CoV-2 infection. This chain connects TRBV10-3 to TRBJ2-1; 7 bases fit TRBD1. Sample: CD4+ T cells from PBMCs cultured with HCoV-NL63 spike peptides, taken before COVID-19 vaccination. As DNA, the CDR3 is TGTGCCATCAGAAACAGGGACAGCTCCTACAATGAGCAGTTCTTC. Translation gives CAIRNRDSSYNEQFF.